The clone carrying this T cell receptor (beta chain) was picked up many times. The data stem from a study of response to subunit inactivated influenza vaccine. The CDR3 is 12 amino acids. Per the germline V gene, CDR1 is SQVTM and CDR2 is ANQGSEA. Trimming removed 3 bases from V and 6 bases from J, with 12 bases in between. In TCRdb, the RT-PCR reads were re-called with MiXCR into one record per CDR3 protein. The sample records roughly 650,000 distinct CDR3 sequences, 12% to 15% being singletons. This sequence originates from a man aged 50 to 60 who received an inactivated influenza vaccine. V usage is TRBV29-1 and J usage is TRBJ2-7, with a possible D match to TRBD1 (5 bases). Material: PBMCs from blood, obtained 14 to 15 days before vaccination. The CDR3 DNA reads as TGCAGCGTTGATGGGCAGGGTGCCGAGCAGTACTTC. It specifies CSVDGQGAEQYF.